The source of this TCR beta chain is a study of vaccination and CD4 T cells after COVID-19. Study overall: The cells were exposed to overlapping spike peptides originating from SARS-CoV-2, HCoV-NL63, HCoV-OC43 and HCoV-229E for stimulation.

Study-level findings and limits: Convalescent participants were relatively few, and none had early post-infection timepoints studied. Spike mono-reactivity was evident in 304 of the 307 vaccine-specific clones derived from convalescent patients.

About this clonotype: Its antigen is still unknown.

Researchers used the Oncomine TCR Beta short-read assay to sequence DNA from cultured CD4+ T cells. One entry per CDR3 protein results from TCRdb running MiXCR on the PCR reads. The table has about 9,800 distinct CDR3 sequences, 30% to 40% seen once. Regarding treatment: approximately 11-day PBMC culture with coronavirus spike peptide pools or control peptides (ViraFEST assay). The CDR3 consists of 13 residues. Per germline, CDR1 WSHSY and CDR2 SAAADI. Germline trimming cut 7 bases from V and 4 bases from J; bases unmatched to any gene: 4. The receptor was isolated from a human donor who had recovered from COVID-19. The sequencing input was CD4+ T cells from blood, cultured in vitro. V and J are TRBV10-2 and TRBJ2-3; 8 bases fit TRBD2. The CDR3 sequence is CASKSSGSDTQYF. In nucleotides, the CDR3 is TGCGCCAGCAAGTCTAGCGGGTCAGATACGCAGTATTTT.